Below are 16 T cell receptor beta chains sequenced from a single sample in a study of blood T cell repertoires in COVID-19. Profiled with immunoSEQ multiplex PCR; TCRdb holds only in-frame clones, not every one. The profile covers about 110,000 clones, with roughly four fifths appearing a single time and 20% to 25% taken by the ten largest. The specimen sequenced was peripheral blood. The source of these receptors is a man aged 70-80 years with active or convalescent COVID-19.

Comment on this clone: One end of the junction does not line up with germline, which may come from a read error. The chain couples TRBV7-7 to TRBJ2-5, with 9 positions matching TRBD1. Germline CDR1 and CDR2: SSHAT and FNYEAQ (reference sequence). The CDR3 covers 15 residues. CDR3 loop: CASSLGTGNQETQYF. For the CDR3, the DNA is TGTGCTAGCAGCTTAGGGACAGGGAACCAAGAGACCCAGTACTTC.

Written as DNA, the CDR3 is TGTGCCAGCAGGACCCACAGTAGCAATCAGCCCCAGCATTTT. It codes for CASRTHSSNQPQHF. This sequence joins TRBV2 and TRBJ1-5, with no clear D. Trimming stripped 6 bases from V and 0 bases from J, with 9 bases between. CDR3 length: 14 amino acids. Germline CDR1 is SNHLY and CDR2 is FYNNEI.

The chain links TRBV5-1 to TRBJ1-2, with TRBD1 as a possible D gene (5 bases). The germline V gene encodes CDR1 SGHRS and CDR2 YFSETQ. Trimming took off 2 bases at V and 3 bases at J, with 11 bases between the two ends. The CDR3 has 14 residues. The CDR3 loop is CASSLRDFDYGYTF. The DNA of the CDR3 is TGCGCCAGCAGCTTAAGGGACTTTGACTATGGCTACACCTTC.

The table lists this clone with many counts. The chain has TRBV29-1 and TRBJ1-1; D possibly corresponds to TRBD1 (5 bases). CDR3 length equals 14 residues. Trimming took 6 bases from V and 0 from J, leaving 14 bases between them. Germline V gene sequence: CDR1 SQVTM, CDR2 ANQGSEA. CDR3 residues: CSVKAQGMNTEAFF. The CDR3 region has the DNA TGCAGCGTCAAAGCCCAGGGCATGAACACTGAAGCTTTCTTT.

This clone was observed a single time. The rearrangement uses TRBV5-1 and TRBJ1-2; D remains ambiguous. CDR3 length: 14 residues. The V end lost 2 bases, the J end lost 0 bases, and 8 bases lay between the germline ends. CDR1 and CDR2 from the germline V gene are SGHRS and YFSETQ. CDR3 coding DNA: TGCGCCAGCAGCTTACTATTAGCTAACTATGGCTACACCTTC. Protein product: CASSLLLANYGYTF.

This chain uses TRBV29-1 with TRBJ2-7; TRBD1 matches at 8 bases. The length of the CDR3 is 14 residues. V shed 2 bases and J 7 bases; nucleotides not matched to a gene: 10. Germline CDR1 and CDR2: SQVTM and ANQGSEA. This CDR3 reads CSVESGQGIQEQYF. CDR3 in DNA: TGCAGCGTTGAAAGCGGACAGGGTATTCAGGAGCAGTACTTC.

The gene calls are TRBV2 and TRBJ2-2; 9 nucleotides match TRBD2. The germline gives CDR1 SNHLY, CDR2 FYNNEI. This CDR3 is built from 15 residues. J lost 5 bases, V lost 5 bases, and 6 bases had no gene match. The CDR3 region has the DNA TGTGCCAGCAGTCTCCTAGCGGGAAGAACCGGGGAGCTGTTTTTT. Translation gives CASSLLAGRTGELFF. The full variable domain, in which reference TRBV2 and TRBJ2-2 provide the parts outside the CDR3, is EPEVTQTPSHQVTQMGQEVILRCVPISNHLYFYWYRQILGQKVEFLVSFYNNEISEKSEIFDDQFSVERPDGSNFTLKIRSTKLEDSAMYFCASSLLAGRTGELFFGEGSRLTVL.

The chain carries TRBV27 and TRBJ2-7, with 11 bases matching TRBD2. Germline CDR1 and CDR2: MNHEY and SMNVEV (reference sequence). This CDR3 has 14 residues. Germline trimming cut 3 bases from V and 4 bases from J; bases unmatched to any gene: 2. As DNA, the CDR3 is TGTGCCAGCAGTTTTACTAGCGGGAGTTACGAGCAGTACTTC. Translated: CASSFTSGSYEQYF.

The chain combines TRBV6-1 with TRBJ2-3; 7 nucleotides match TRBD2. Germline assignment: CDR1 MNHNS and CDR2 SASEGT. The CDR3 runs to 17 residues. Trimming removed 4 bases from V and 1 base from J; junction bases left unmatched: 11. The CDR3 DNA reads TGTGCCAGCAGTGGGCGGACTAGTGGGGTCGGCACAGATACGCAGTATTTT. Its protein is CASSGRTSGVGTDTQYF.

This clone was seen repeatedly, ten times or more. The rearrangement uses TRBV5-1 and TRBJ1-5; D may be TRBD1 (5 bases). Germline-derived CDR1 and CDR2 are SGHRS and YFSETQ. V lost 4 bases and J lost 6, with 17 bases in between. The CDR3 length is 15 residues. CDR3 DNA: TGCGCCAGCAGCCCCATCGGGGGGGTTAGTCAGCCCCAGCATTTT. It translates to CASSPIGGVSQPQHF.

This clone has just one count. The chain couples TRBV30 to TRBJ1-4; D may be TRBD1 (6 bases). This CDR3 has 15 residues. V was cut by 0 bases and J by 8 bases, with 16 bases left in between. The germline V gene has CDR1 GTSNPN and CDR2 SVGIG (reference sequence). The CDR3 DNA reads TGTGCCTGGAGTGTAAAGGGGTACAGGGCGGAAAAACTGTTTTTT. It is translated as CAWSVKGYRAEKLFF.

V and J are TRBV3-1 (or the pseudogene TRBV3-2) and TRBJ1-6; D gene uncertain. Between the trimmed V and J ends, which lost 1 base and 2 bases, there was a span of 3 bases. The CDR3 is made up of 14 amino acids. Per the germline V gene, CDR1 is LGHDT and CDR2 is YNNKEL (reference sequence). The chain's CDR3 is CASSQAAYNSPLHF. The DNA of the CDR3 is TGTGCCAGCAGCCAAGCGGCCTATAATTCACCCCTCCACTTT.

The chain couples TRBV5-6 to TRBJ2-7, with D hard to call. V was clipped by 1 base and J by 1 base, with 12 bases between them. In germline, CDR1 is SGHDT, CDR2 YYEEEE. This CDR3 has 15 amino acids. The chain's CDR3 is CASSLRQVKSYEQYF. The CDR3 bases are TGTGCCAGCAGCTTGAGGCAGGTAAAATCCTACGAGCAGTACTTC.

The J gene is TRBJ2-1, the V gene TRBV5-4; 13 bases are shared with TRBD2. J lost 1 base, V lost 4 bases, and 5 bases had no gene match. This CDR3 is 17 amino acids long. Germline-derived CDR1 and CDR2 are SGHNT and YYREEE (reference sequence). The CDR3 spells CASSRTSGSGSYNEQFF. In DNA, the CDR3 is TGTGCCAGCAGCCGGACTAGCGGGAGTGGTTCCTACAATGAGCAGTTCTTC.

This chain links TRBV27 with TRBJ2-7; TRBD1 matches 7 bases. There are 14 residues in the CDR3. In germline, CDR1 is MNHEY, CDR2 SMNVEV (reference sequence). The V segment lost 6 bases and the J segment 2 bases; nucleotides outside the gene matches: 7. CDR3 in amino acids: CASSPGDRAYEQYF. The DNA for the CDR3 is TGTGCCAGCAGCCCCGGAGACAGGGCCTACGAGCAGTACTTC.

CDR3 sequence reads: CASSSLGDRGRETQYF. DNA of the CDR3: TGTGCCAGCAGCTCCCTAGGGGACAGGGGGCGAGAGACCCAGTACTTC. The chain carries TRBV7-9 and TRBJ2-5; the match to TRBD1 covers 12 bases. With V trimmed by 4 bases and J by 4 bases, 7 bases remained unmatched. The CDR3 sequence is 16 residues long. The germline V gene encodes CDR1 SEHNR and CDR2 FQNEAQ (reference sequence).